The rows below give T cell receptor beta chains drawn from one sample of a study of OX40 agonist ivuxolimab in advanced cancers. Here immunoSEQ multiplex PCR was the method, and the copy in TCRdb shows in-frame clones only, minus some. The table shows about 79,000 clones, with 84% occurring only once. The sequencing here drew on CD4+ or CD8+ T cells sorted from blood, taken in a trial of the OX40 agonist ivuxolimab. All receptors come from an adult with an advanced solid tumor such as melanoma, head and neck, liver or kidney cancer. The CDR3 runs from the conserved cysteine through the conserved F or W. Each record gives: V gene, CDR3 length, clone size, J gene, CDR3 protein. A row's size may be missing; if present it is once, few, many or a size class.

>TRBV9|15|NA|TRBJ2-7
CASSAYGTVTYEQYF
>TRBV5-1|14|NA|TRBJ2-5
CASSLGLEKETQYF
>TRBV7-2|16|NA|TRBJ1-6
CASSLFAGGVNSPLHF
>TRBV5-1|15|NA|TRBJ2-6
CASRQGVSGANVLTF
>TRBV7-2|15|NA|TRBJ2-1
CASSQTTNSYNEQFF
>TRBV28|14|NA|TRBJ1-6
CASSTTGGRSPLHF
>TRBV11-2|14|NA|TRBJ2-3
CASSSHRGMDTQYF
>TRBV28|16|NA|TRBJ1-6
CASSTGGGGMDSPLHF
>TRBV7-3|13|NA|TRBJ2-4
CASSLGTENIQYF
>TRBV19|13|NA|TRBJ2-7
CASSRIGRDEQYF
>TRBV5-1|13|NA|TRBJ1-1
CASSTIMNTEAFF
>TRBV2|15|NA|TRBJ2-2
CASRTGSSNTGELFF
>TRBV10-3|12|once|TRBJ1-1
CAISGTATEAFF
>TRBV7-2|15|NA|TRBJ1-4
CASSGGQGVYEKLFF
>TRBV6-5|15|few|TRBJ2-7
CASSRTVLSSYEQYF
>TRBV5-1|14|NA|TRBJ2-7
CASSTGTVWMEQYF
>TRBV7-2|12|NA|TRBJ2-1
CASSRVPYEQFF
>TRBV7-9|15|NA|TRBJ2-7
CASSSSPVIPYEQYF
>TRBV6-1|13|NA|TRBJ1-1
CASSRDRSSEAFF
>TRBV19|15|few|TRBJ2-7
CASSKDSGGRSEQYF
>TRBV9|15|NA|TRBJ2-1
CASSVGGGQGSLQFF
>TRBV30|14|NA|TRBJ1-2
CAWSLQGAIYGYTF
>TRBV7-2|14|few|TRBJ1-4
CASSFGQANEKLFF
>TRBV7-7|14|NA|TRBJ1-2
CASSLLDRGNGYTF
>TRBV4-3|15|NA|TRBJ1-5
CASSQDRGLNQPQHF
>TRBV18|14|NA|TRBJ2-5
CASSPVGTSETQYF
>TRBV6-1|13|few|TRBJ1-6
CASSEATWVALHF
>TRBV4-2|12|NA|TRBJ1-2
CASSLGQYGYTF
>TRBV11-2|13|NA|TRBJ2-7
CASSLDRRYEQYF